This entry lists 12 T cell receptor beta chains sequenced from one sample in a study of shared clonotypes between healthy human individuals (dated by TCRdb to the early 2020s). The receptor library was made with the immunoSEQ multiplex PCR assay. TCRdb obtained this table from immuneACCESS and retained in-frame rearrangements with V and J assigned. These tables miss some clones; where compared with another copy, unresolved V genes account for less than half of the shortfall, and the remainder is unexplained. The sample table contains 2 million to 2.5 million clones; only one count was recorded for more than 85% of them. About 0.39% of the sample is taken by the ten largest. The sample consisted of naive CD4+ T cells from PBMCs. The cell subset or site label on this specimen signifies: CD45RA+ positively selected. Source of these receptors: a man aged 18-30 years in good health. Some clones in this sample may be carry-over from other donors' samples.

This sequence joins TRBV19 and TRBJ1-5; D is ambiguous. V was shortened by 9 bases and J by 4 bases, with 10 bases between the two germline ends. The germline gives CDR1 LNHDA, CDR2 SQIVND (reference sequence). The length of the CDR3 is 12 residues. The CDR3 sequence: CASGFTNQPQHF. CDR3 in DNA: TGTGCCAGCGGATTTACTAATCAGCCCCAGCATTTT.

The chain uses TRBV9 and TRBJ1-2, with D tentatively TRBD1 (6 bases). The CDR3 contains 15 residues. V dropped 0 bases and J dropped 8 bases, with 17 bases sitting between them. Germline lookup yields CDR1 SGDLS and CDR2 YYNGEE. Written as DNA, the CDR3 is TGTGCCAGCAGCGTAGGATCAGGGGCCACGGGCGGCTACACCTTC. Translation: CASSVGSGATGGYTF.

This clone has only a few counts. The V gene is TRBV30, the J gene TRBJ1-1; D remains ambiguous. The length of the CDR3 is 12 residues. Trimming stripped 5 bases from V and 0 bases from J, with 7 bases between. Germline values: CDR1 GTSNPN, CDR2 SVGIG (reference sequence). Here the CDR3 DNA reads TGTGCCTGGGGACGTCTGAACACTGAAGCTTTCTTT. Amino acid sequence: CAWGRLNTEAFF. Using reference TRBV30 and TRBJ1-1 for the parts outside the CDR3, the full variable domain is SQTIHQWPATLVQPVGSPLSLECTVEGTSNPNLYWYRQAAGRGLQLLFYSVGIGQISSEVPQNLSASRPQDRQFILSSKKLLLSDSGFYLCAWGRLNTEAFFGQGTRLTVV.

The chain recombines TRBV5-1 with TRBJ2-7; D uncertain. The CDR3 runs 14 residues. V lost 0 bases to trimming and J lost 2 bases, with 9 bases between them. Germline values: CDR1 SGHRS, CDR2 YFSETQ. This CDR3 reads CASSLAGMTYEQYF. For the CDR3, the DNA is TGCGCCAGCAGCTTGGCGGGTATGACCTACGAGCAGTACTTC.

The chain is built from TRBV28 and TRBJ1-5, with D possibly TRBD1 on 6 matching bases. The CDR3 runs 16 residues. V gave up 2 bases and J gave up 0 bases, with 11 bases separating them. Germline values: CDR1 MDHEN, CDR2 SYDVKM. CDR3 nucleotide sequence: TGTGCCAGCAGTTTACTTGACAGGAATAGCAATCAGCCCCAGCATTTT. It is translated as CASSLLDRNSNQPQHF.

The CDR3 bases are TGTGCCACCAGCAGAGATCCAGCGGAAAACTACAATGAGCAGTTCTTC. This codes for CATSRDPAENYNEQFF. This chain joins TRBV15 and TRBJ2-1, with a weak D call TRBD2 (5 bases). Germline V lookup: CDR1 LNHNV, CDR2 YYDKDF (reference sequence). V lost 0 bases and J 3 bases, leaving 12 bases between the germline ends. The CDR3 consists of 16 residues.

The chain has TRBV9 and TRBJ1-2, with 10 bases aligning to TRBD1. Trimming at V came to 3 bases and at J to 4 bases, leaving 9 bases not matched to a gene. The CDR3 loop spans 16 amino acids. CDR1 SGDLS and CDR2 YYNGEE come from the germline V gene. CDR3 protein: CASSARTGGPIYGYTF. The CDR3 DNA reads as TGTGCCAGCAGCGCCAGGACAGGGGGTCCTATCTATGGCTACACCTTC. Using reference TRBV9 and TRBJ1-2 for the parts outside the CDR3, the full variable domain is DSGVTQTPKHLITATGQRVTLRCSPRSGDLSVYWYQQSLDQGLQFLIQYYNGEERAKGNILERFSAQQFPDLHSELNLSSLELGDSALYFCASSARTGGPIYGYTFGSGTRLTVV.

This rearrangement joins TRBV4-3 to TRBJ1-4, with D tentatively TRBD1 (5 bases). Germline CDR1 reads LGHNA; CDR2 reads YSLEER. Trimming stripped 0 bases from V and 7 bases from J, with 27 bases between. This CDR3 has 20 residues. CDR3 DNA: TGCGCCAGCAGCCAAGACCGTGGTTATGGTCCAGGCTTGGGGCCTGAAAAACTGTTTTTT. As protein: CASSQDRGYGPGLGPEKLFF.

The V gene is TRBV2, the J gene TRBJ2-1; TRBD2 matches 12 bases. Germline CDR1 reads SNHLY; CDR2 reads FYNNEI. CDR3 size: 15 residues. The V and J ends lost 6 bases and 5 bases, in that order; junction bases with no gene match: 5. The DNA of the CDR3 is TGTGCCAGCAGGCCGGGACTAGCGGGCCACAATGAGCAGTTCTTC. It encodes CASRPGLAGHNEQFF.

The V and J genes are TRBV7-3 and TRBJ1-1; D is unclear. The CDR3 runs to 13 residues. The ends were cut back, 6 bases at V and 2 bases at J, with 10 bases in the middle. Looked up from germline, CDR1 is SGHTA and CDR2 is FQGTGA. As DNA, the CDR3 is TGTGCCAGCAGGGTAGGGATCAACACTGAAGCTTTCTTT. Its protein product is CASRVGINTEAFF.

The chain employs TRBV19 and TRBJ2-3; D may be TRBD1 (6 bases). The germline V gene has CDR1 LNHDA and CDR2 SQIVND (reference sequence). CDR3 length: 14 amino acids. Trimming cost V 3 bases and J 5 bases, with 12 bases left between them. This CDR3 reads CASSILQGVDTQYF. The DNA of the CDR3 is TGTGCCAGTAGTATTTTACAGGGTGTAGATACGCAGTATTTT.

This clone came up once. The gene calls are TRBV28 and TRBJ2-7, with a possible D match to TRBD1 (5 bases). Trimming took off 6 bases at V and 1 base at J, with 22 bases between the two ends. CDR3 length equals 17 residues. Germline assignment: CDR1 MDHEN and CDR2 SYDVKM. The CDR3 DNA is TGTGCCAGCAGCTCCGTCCAGGGAAGTTACGGGTCCTACGAGCAGTACTTC. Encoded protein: CASSSVQGSYGSYEQYF.